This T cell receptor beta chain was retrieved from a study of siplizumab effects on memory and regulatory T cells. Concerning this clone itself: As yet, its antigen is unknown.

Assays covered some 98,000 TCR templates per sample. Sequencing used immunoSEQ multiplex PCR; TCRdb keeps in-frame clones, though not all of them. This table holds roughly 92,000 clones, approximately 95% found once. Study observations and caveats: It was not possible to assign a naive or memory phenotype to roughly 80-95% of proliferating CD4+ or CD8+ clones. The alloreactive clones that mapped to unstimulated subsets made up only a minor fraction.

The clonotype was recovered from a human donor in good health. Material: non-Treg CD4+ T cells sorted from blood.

The DNA for the CDR3 is TGTGCCAGCAGCTTGACAGGGGAAATTTCCGAGCAGTACTTC. Translation: CASSLTGEISEQYF. This chain joins TRBV5-4 and TRBJ2-7; TRBD1 matches 7 bases. The CDR3 has 14 amino acids. CDR1 is SGHNT and CDR2 is YYREEE in the germline V gene (reference sequence). V shed 1 base and J 6 bases; nucleotides not matched to a gene: 7.